In this sample, the clone carrying this T cell receptor (beta chain) turned up once. CDR3 length: 13 amino acids. Trimming left V 3 bases short and J 9 bases short, with 11 bases between. Germline-derived CDR1 and CDR2 are KGHDR and SFDVKD. Treatment described: some 20 received Ad26.COV2.S at low or high dose, single or two shots; about 5 received placebo; per-sample allocation not given. Vaccine and placebo recipients were sampled on day 63 after the first injection. This entry comes from a study of Ad26.COV2.S vaccination and SARS-CoV-2 variants. Using immunoSEQ multiplex PCR, the repertoire was profiled, and TCRdb retains in-frame clones only, with some absent. The table records a few hundred thousand clones, about 88% of them present only once.

This TCR derives from a person aged 18-65 years who received the Ad26.COV2.S COVID-19 vaccine or a placebo. The sequenced sample was peripheral blood, obtained in a trial of Ad26.COV2.S vaccine versus placebo. V is TRBV24-1 and J is TRBJ1-3; D is possibly TRBD1 (5 bases). In nucleotides, the CDR3 is TGTGCCACCAGTGATCCCTGGGGGAGCACCATATATTTT. Translating gives CATSDPWGSTIYF.